The rows below give T cell receptor beta chains drawn from one sample of a study of CD8+ T cells in alopecia areata. Assay used: immunoSEQ multiplex PCR; TCRdb lists only in-frame clones, some missing. The sample comprises about 7,500 clones, less than 75% of which are singletons, and around 2.5% rests with the top ten. Sequenced: CD4+ Tregs sorted from blood. The receptors derive from a human donor with alopecia areata. The CDR3 runs from the conserved cysteine through the conserved F or W. The order of the fields is CDR3 DNA, CDR3 protein, clone size, J gene, D gene, V gene. D genes are given only for firm matches. Clone sizes are given selectively: once, few, many, or a class where the clone is expanded.

TGTGCCAGCAGCTTACAGGGGCCCCAGGGTATCTACAATGAGCAGTTCTTC | CASSLQGPQGIYNEQFF | - | TRBJ2-1 | - | TRBV7-8
TGCGCCAGCAGCCAAGCGGTAGGGAGCACTGAAGCTTTCTTT | CASSQAVGSTEAFF | - | TRBJ1-1 | - | TRBV4-3
TGTGCCAGCAGTTACTCTCCGGCTAAAGAGACCCAGTACTTC | CASSYSPAKETQYF | - | TRBJ2-5 | - | TRBV6-5
TGTGCCAGCAGTTTACGGGGGACTAGCGGGGGAAACAATGAGCAGTTCTTC | CASSLRGTSGGNNEQFF | once | TRBJ2-1 | TRBD2 | TRBV27
TGTGCCAGCAGCTTTGGGGGGGCTCCACAAGAGACCCAGTACTTC | CASSFGGAPQETQYF | - | TRBJ2-5 | - | TRBV7-8
TGCAGCGTTGGGGACTCATATTACAATGAGCAGTTCTTC | CSVGDSYYNEQFF | - | TRBJ2-1 | - | TRBV29-1
TGTGCCAGCAGCTTACTATGGACTAGCGGGAGGGGGTACGAGCAGTACTTC | CASSLLWTSGRGYEQYF | - | TRBJ2-7 | TRBD2 | TRBV7-2
TGTGCCATCAGTGATGGCCCCCGGGAGGATGGCTACACCTTC | CAISDGPREDGYTF | - | TRBJ1-2 | - | TRBV10-3
TGTGCCATCAGTGAGGCGGGCGGGAGGGTTCGGAATGAGCAGTTCTTC | CAISEAGGRVRNEQFF | - | TRBJ2-1 | TRBD2 | TRBV10-3
TGTGCCAGCAGCAACCCGGCGCAGGGAACGAAAGAAAACATTCAGTACTTC | CASSNPAQGTKENIQYF | - | TRBJ2-4 | - | TRBV5-6
TGTGCCAGCAGGCCGACAGGGGGCCATGGCTACACCTTC | CASRPTGGHGYTF | - | TRBJ1-2 | TRBD1 | TRBV6-5
TGCGCCAGCAGCCGGGGACAAGGATACACTGAAGCTTTCTTT | CASSRGQGYTEAFF | - | TRBJ1-1 | - | TRBV5-1
TGCGCCAGCAGCCAAGTTCACCCGGGACAAAGGTTCTACAATGAGCAGTTCTTC | CASSQVHPGQRFYNEQFF | - | TRBJ2-1 | - | TRBV4-1
TGCGCCAGCAGCCAAGGGGCCAGGGGCAGGCAGTTCTTC | CASSQGARGRQFF | - | TRBJ2-1 | - | TRBV4-1
TGTGCCAGTAGTATAAGTCTAACGCACTACGAGCAGTACTTC | CASSISLTHYEQYF | - | TRBJ2-7 | - | TRBV19
TGTGCCAGCAGCTTAATAGGACGGGAAAAACTGTTTTTT | CASSLIGREKLFF | - | TRBJ1-4 | - | TRBV11-2
TGTGCCAGCAGCCTAACCGGGACAGCGAACACTGAAGCTTTCTTT | CASSLTGTANTEAFF | - | TRBJ1-1 | TRBD1 | TRBV2
TGTGCCAGCAGCCCTCTCCGACAGGGGAGCTCCTACGAGCAGTACTTC | CASSPLRQGSSYEQYF | - | TRBJ2-7 | TRBD1 | TRBV2
TGCGCCAGCAGCTCACAGCCCCGACAGGGTTCAGAGACCCAGTACTTC | CASSSQPRQGSETQYF | few | TRBJ2-5 | TRBD1 | TRBV5-1
TGTGCCAGCTCACCACAGGCCGGGGAGCTGTTTTTT | CASSPQAGELFF | - | TRBJ2-2 | - | TRBV18
TGTGCCAGCAGTGGAGGCTCTGGGGCCAACGTCCTGACTTTC | CASSGGSGANVLTF | - | TRBJ2-6 | - | TRBV2
TGTGCCAGCAGCTTAGCGCGGACTTCCCGCTCCTACAATGAGCAGTTCTTC | CASSLARTSRSYNEQFF | - | TRBJ2-1 | - | TRBV7-9
TGTGCCAGCAGTCGGGGGGCAAGCACAGATACGCAGTATTTT | CASSRGASTDTQYF | once | TRBJ2-3 | - | TRBV2
TGTGCCAGTAGTATTTCTCGGCGGGACTACGGCTTGAGCTACAATGAGCAGTTCTTC | CASSISRRDYGLSYNEQFF | few | TRBJ2-1 | TRBD2 | TRBV19
TGTGCCAGCAGCCGAGCGACGGGAAACACCGGGGAGCTGTTTTTT | CASSRATGNTGELFF | - | TRBJ2-2 | - | TRBV14
TGTGCCAGCAGCCCTCGTGGGACAGGGTCCGGGGAGCTGTTTTTT | CASSPRGTGSGELFF | - | TRBJ2-2 | TRBD1 | TRBV11-2
TGTGCCACCAGCAGAGATAGTTACGAGCAGTACTTC | CATSRDSYEQYF | - | TRBJ2-7 | - | TRBV15
TGCAGCGTTGACGACCCGCACAGGGGGCGGGAGACCCAGTACTTC | CSVDDPHRGRETQYF | - | TRBJ2-5 | TRBD1 | TRBV29-1
TGTGCCAGCAGCTTAGGCGTCGGCGGGCAGTTCTTC | CASSLGVGGQFF | - | TRBJ2-1 | - | TRBV7-2
TGTGCCAGCAGCTTAGGCGGGGGGGCCGGTTACGAGCAGTACTTC | CASSLGGGAGYEQYF | - | TRBJ2-7 | TRBD2 | TRBV7-9
TGTGCCAGCAGTTTAGGGCACAACCTCTATAATGAAAAACTGTTTTTT | CASSLGHNLYNEKLFF | - | TRBJ1-4 | - | TRBV28
TGTGCCAGCAGCTTAGCTGGCGGGGGGACCACAGATACGCAGTATTTT | CASSLAGGGTTDTQYF | - | TRBJ2-3 | TRBD2 | TRBV7-6
TGTGCCAGCAGCTTCGCCTTCCGACTAATAGAACACACTGAAGCTTTCTTT | CASSFAFRLIEHTEAFF | - | TRBJ1-1 | - | TRBV7-9
TGTGCCAGCAGCTTAGTTCATCGGAGGGCTTTCTTT | CASSLVHRRAFF | few | TRBJ1-1 | - | TRBV11-2
TGTGCCAGCAGCTTAGTAGGTAGCGGGAACTCCTACAATGAGCAGTTCTTC | CASSLVGSGNSYNEQFF | - | TRBJ2-1 | TRBD2 | TRBV7-6
TGTGCCAGCAGCTCTCAGGGGGAAAAGACCCAGTACTTC | CASSSQGEKTQYF | - | TRBJ2-5 | TRBD1 | TRBV7-7
TGTGCCAGTAGACCCGACCTTGGCTCTGGGGCCAACGTCCTGACTTTC | CASRPDLGSGANVLTF | - | TRBJ2-6 | - | TRBV19
TGTGCCAGCAGCCCAGCCTACGAGCAGTACTTC | CASSPAYEQYF | - | TRBJ2-7 | - | TRBV7-2
TGTGCCAGCAGTCCCGCAGGACCCGACATGGACATTCAGTACTTC | CASSPAGPDMDIQYF | - | TRBJ2-4 | - | TRBV2
TGTGCCAGCAGCCCCCAACTTGTAGATACGCAGTATTTT | CASSPQLVDTQYF | - | TRBJ2-3 | - | TRBV7-2
TGCGCCAGCAGCTTGGTAGCGGGAGCCACAGATACGCAGTATTTT | CASSLVAGATDTQYF | - | TRBJ2-3 | TRBD2 | TRBV5-1
TGTGCCAGCAGCTTAGCCCCAGGGAAAGAGACCCAGTACTTC | CASSLAPGKETQYF | - | TRBJ2-5 | - | TRBV7-2
TGTGCCAGCAGCTTAGGCGCCGCTAGCGGGAGGGCCGGGGAGCAGTACTTC | CASSLGAASGRAGEQYF | - | TRBJ2-7 | TRBD2 | TRBV7-6
TGTGCCAGCGCGGATACTTCTCCGGGGAACACCATATATTTT | CASADTSPGNTIYF | - | TRBJ1-3 | - | TRBV19
TGTGCCAGCAGCCCGCAGACAGGGCGCAGCACAGATACGCAGTATTTT | CASSPQTGRSTDTQYF | - | TRBJ2-3 | TRBD1 | TRBV7-2
TGTGCCAGCAGTTTCGAAGGGGCTTTGGCCAAAAACATTCAGTACTTC | CASSFEGALAKNIQYF | - | TRBJ2-4 | - | TRBV27
TGTGCCAGCAGCTTAGCCCATAGTACCTACGAGCAGTACTTC | CASSLAHSTYEQYF | few | TRBJ2-7 | - | TRBV7-2
TGTGCCAGCTCACCAGCCAGGGGATTTCGAGACAATGAGCAGTTCTTC | CASSPARGFRDNEQFF | - | TRBJ2-1 | - | TRBV18
TGCGCCAGCAGCGCGCTCGGGGGTGTTAACACTGAAGCTTTCTTT | CASSALGGVNTEAFF | - | TRBJ1-1 | - | TRBV5-1
TGCGCCAGCAGCTCCGGTTTAGATCTGGCGGGGAGTGAGACCCAGTACTTC | CASSSGLDLAGSETQYF | - | TRBJ2-5 | - | TRBV4-1
TGTGCCAGCAGTCCTCGGGGTATCTCAGATACGCAGTATTTT | CASSPRGISDTQYF | - | TRBJ2-3 | - | TRBV6-6
TGTGCCAGCAGTCACCTACCGAACACTGAAGCTTTCTTT | CASSHLPNTEAFF | - | TRBJ1-1 | - | TRBV6-1
TGTGCCAGCAGCTTCGACTACGGGACTAGCGGCACCGGGGAGCTGTTTTTT | CASSFDYGTSGTGELFF | - | TRBJ2-2 | TRBD2 | TRBV7-9
TGTGCCAGTAGTACCAGGAGGAGGGCTAGCACAGATACGCAGTATTTT | CASSTRRRASTDTQYF | - | TRBJ2-3 | - | TRBV19
TGTGCCTGGAGTGTCCAGGGTTACGAGCAGTACTTC | CAWSVQGYEQYF | - | TRBJ2-7 | - | TRBV30
TGTGCCAGCTCACCCGGACTGAACACAGATACGCAGTATTTT | CASSPGLNTDTQYF | - | TRBJ2-3 | - | TRBV18
TGTGCCAGCAAAAGAACCGGGACAGGGGTCTCCTACGAGCAGTACTTC | CASKRTGTGVSYEQYF | - | TRBJ2-7 | TRBD1 | TRBV27
TGTGCCAGCAGCCAAGGGCTAGCGGGAGGATGGTACAATGAGCAGTTCTTC | CASSQGLAGGWYNEQFF | - | TRBJ2-1 | TRBD2 | TRBV14
TGTGCCAGCAGCCTAGACGGCACCGGGGAGCTGTTTTTT | CASSLDGTGELFF | - | TRBJ2-2 | - | TRBV9
TGTGCCAGCAGCCCCTCGATTGGTGTTATTTACAATGAGCAGTTCTTC | CASSPSIGVIYNEQFF | - | TRBJ2-1 | - | TRBV28